This entry features one TCR beta chain sequence. As yet, its antigen is unknown. Trimming shortened V by 5 bases and J by 5 bases, and 12 bases separated the two germline ends. The CDR3 totals 14 residues. CDR1 is MNHEY and CDR2 is SMNVEV in the germline V gene (reference sequence). This sample is drawn from a study of B cell selection in AIRE deficiency. The study's findings and limits: Shared Treg sequences were biased toward short CDR3s with few non-templated nucleotide insertions.

Clones were sequenced by immunoSEQ multiplex PCR, and TCRdb holds only the in-frame ones, with some missing. The sample contains some 27,000 clones, less than 97% of which appear only once. CD4+CD127+ cells were sorted as the conventional CD4 T cells. The receptor was isolated from a human donor in good health. The chain has TRBV27 and TRBJ1-4, with D tentatively TRBD1 (6 bases). Sequenced material: CD4+CD127+ conventional T cells sorted from PBMCs. The CDR3 sequence: CASSRRGPNEKLFF. CDR3 in DNA: TGTGCCAGCAGTCGCAGGGGACCCAATGAAAAACTGTTTTTT.